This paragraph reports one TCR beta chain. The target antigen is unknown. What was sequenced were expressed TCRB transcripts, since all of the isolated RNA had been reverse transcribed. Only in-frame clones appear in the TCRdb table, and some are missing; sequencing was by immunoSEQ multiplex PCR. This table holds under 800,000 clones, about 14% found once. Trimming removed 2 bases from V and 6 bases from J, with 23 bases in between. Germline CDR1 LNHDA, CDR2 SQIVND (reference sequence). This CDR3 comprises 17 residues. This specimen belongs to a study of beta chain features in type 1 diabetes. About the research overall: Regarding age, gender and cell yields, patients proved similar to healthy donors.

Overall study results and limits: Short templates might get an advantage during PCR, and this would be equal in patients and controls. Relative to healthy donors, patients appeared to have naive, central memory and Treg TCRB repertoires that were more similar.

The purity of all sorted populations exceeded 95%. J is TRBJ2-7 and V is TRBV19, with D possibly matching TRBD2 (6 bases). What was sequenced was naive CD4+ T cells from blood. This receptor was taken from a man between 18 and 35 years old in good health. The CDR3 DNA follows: TGTGCCAGTAGTATAACGCCCGGAGTCGGGGGAAAGGGCGAGCAGTACTTC. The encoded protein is CASSITPGVGGKGEQYF.